One sample yielded the 29 T cell receptor beta chains listed below, sequenced in a study of T-cell reconstitution after alpha-beta-depleted transplantation in children. Unique molecular identifiers were incorporated when the TCRbeta library was constructed. TCRdb recomputed calls from the PCR reads with MiXCR, one row per CDR3 protein. The sample records some 300,000 distinct CDR3 sequences, approximately 10% being singletons. The sample was PBMCs from the stem cell graft donor, taken from the stem cell graft. All receptors come from a human donor who donated a stem cell graft to a child with acute lymphoblastic leukemia.

This clonotype was recorded a few times. The CDR3 coding sequence is TGTGCCAGCAGCGGGAGCAGGGCTGGGGCCAACGTCCTGACTTTC. Protein: CASSGSRAGANVLTF. This rearrangement joins TRBV7-9 to TRBJ2-6, with D tentatively TRBD1 or TRBD2 (5 bases each). Looked up from germline, CDR1 is SEHNR and CDR2 is FQNEAQ (reference sequence). The CDR3 contains 15 residues. Trimming removed 5 bases from V and 2 bases from J, with 10 bases in between.

The chain links TRBV14 to TRBJ1-1; D unresolved. Trimming pared 6 bases from V and 1 base from J, leaving 6 bases between. The CDR3 contains 12 residues. Germline assignment: CDR1 SGHDN and CDR2 FVKESK. Here the CDR3 reads CASRKANTEAFF. The CDR3 coding sequence is TGTGCCAGCAGAAAAGCGAACACTGAAGCTTTCTTT.

This clonotype was detected only a few times. This chain uses TRBV18 with TRBJ1-5; D gene ambiguous. The ends were cut back, 6 bases at V and 6 bases at J, with 18 bases in the middle. The CDR3 extends over 15 amino acids. Germline CDR1 is KGHSH and CDR2 is LQKENI. The CDR3 loop reads CASSPREGTGQPQHF. The DNA of the CDR3 is TGTGCCAGCTCCCCTAGAGAGGGCACGGGTCAGCCCCAGCATTTT.

V gene TRBV29-1 combines with J gene TRBJ1-3; perhaps TRBD1 as D (5 bases). This CDR3 is built from 14 residues. The V end was cut by 4 bases, the J end by 7 bases, with 17 bases between. The germline V gene encodes CDR1 SQVTM and CDR2 ANQGSEA. Written as DNA, the CDR3 is TGCAGCGTTGCGGTCGGGACGCACTATAACACCATATATTTT. Amino acids: CSVAVGTHYNTIYF.

The chain joins TRBV11-2 to TRBJ2-5, with 7 bases fitting TRBD2. The CDR3 runs to 13 residues. CDR1 is SGHAT, CDR2 FQNNGV, per germline. Trimming took 1 base from V and 4 from J; bases not matched to a gene: 0. This chain's CDR3 is CASSLGEGETQYF. The CDR3 DNA is TGTGCCAGCAGCTTAGGGGAGGGAGAGACCCAGTACTTC. The complete variable domain, with remaining parts taken from reference TRBV11-2 and TRBJ2-5, reads EAGVAQSPRYKIIEKRQSVAFWCNPISGHATLYWYQQILGQGPKLLIQFQNNGVVDDSQLPKDRFSAERLKGVDSTLKIQPAKLEDSAVYLCASSLGEGETQYFGPGTRLLVL.

The chain has TRBV20-1 and TRBJ2-1; a possible D gene is TRBD2 (6 bases). Germline V CDR1 and CDR2: DFQATT, SNEGSKA (reference sequence). There are 14 residues in the CDR3. V was pared by 1 base and J by 4 bases, with 11 bases between. The CDR3 reads CSARVGRTYNEQFF. CDR3 nucleotides: TGCAGTGCTAGAGTGGGGAGGACGTACAATGAGCAGTTCTTC.

J is TRBJ2-3 and V is TRBV20-1; the match to TRBD2 covers 13 bases. The CDR3 has 18 amino acids. Germline CDR1 DFQATT, CDR2 SNEGSKA (reference sequence). The V and J ends lost 0 bases and 4 bases, in that order; junction bases with no gene match: 10. CDR3 sequence reads: CSAREGLAGLRVSDTQYF. CDR3 in DNA: TGCAGTGCTAGAGAGGGACTAGCGGGACTTAGAGTGTCAGATACGCAGTATTTT.

The chain has TRBV27 and TRBJ2-4; D perhaps matches TRBD2 (6 bases). Trimming cost V 5 bases and J 7 bases, with 24 bases left between them. The CDR3 is made up of 17 amino acids. Germline V lookup: CDR1 MNHEY, CDR2 SMNVEV (reference sequence). The CDR3: CASSPLMWGEEENIQYF. CDR3 bases: TGTGCCAGCAGTCCCCTCATGTGGGGGGAGGAGGAGAACATTCAGTACTTC.

Ten or more counts support this clonotype. J is TRBJ1-1 and V is TRBV5-1; D gene ambiguous. V lost 0 bases, J lost 0 bases, and 6 bases lay in between. The CDR3 is made up of 14 amino acids. The germline CDR1 and CDR2 sequences are SGHRS and YFSETQ. This chain's CDR3 is CASSLVQMNTEAFF. In nucleotides, the CDR3 is TGCGCCAGCAGCTTGGTACAGATGAACACTGAAGCTTTCTTT.

The chain links TRBV7-8 to TRBJ1-6; 7 bases line up with TRBD1. The ends lost 5 bases at V and 7 bases at J; junction bases unmatched: 8. There are 15 residues in the CDR3. CDR1 SGHVS and CDR2 FQNEAQ come from the germline V gene. Here the CDR3 reads CASSLSTGENSPLHF. In nucleotides, the CDR3 is TGTGCCAGCAGCCTGAGCACAGGGGAGAATTCACCCCTCCACTTT.

At least ten counts were recorded for this clonotype. This rearrangement joins TRBV27 to TRBJ2-7; the D gene is possibly TRBD2 (5 bases). Germline CDR1 reads MNHEY; CDR2 reads SMNVEV (reference sequence). Trimming shortened V by 7 bases and J by 6 bases, and 22 bases separated the two germline ends. The CDR3 totals 15 residues. The CDR3 spells CASTFRETGSGEQYF. The CDR3 DNA sequence: TGTGCCAGCACTTTCCGGGAAACCGGTTCGGGCGAGCAGTACTTC.

In DNA form, the CDR3 reads TGTGCCAGCAGCTTAGTAGATCAGGGGGAAAAACTGTTTTTT. This gives the protein CASSLVDQGEKLFF. The rearrangement uses TRBV11-2 and TRBJ1-4, with a tentative D call TRBD1 (6 bases). Looked up from germline, CDR1 is SGHAT and CDR2 is FQNNGV. With 1 base removed from V and 8 bases from J, the gap between germline ends came to 11 bases. The CDR3 contains 14 residues.

As regards this clonotype: A read error may produce the germline difference seen at one junction end. The chain joins TRBV6-1 to TRBJ2-4; no reliable D call. Germline loops: CDR1 MNHNS, CDR2 SASEGT. The CDR3 sequence is 14 residues long. The CDR3 region has the DNA TGTGCCAGCACCCTGTTGGGCCCCAAAAACAGTCAGTACTTC. Protein: CASTLLGPKNSQYF.

The genes are TRBV25-1 and TRBJ2-3, with D possibly matching TRBD2 (5 bases). The CDR3 totals 14 residues. The germline V and J ends were trimmed by 3 bases and 3 bases, with 10 bases remaining between them. Germline V gives CDR1 MGHDK, CDR2 SYGVNS. The CDR3 bases are TGTGCCAGCAGTGACCCCTCGGGGACAGATACGCAGTATTTT. It specifies CASSDPSGTDTQYF.

This clonotype was seen a handful of times. This chain uses TRBV7-9 with TRBJ2-1; 8 bases line up with TRBD1. This CDR3 contains 17 residues. Germline V gene data show CDR1 as SEHNR and CDR2 as FQNEAQ (reference sequence). Trimming cost V 3 bases and J 1 base; bases outside gene matches: 8. The CDR3 DNA is TGTGCCAGCAGCTTTCCCCAGGGGGCCTTGTCCTACAATGAGCAGTTCTTC. As protein: CASSFPQGALSYNEQFF.

The table lists this clonotype with a few counts. V is TRBV19 and J is TRBJ2-1, with a tentative D call TRBD2 (6 bases). V was pared by 5 bases and J by 6 bases, with 20 bases between. Per germline, CDR1 LNHDA and CDR2 SQIVND (reference sequence). This CDR3 is 16 amino acids long. CDR3 sequence: CASSHQISGLTNEQFF. CDR3 nucleotide sequence: TGTGCCAGTAGTCACCAAATCTCGGGACTTACCAATGAGCAGTTCTTC.

This clonotype has a handful of counts. V usage is TRBV29-1 and J usage is TRBJ2-1; 7 bases are shared with TRBD1. This CDR3 is built from 13 residues. Per the germline V gene, CDR1 is SQVTM and CDR2 is ANQGSEA. J was trimmed by 2 bases and V by 7 bases; bases with no gene match: 5. In nucleotides, the CDR3 is TGCAGCGCCGGGACAGACCCCTACAATGAGCAGTTCTTC. It codes for CSAGTDPYNEQFF.

In its sample, this clonotype was seen a few times. The chain recombines TRBV29-1 with TRBJ2-1; 9 nucleotides line up with TRBD1. Trimming took 7 bases from V and 3 from J; bases not matched to a gene: 7. The germline V gene has CDR1 SQVTM and CDR2 ANQGSEA. The CDR3 loop spans 14 amino acids. Here the CDR3 reads CSAEGQGDYNEQFF. The DNA of the CDR3 is TGCAGCGCCGAGGGACAGGGAGACTACAATGAGCAGTTCTTC.

The rearrangement uses TRBV7-2 and TRBJ2-1; TRBD2 aligns across 7 bases. J gave up 0 bases and V 3 bases, and 8 bases lay outside the gene matches. The V gene's germline CDR1 is SGHTA and CDR2 FQGNSA. CDR3 length equals 17 residues. CDR3 sequence (DNA): TGTGCCAGCAGCTTCGAGCGGGAAAGCGGCTCCTACAATGAGCAGTTCTTC. Its translation is CASSFERESGSYNEQFF.

This clonotype was detected a few times. This chain connects TRBV9 to TRBJ2-3; 8 positions match TRBD2. CDR3 size: 14 residues. The trim removed 5 bases at V and 3 bases at J, leaving 5 bases unmatched. Germline V gene data show CDR1 as SGDLS and CDR2 as YYNGEE. The CDR3 DNA reads as TGTGCCAGCAGATCAGGACTAGCAACAGATACGCAGTATTTT. This translates into CASRSGLATDTQYF.

This clonotype was found a few times. The chain is built from TRBV6-6 and TRBJ1-6; D gene unclear. Germline CDR1 is MNHNY and CDR2 is SVGAGI (reference sequence). The CDR3 runs to 12 residues. Trimming removed 6 bases at V and 9 bases at J, with 9 bases between. DNA for the CDR3: TGTGCCAGCAGCCGCGCCACTTCACCCCTCCACTTT. Its protein product is CASSRATSPLHF.

This chain joins TRBV7-2 and TRBJ2-1, with 8 bases fitting TRBD2. The length of the CDR3 is 16 residues. V lost 2 bases and J lost 6; bases outside the gene matches: 9. Germline CDR1 and CDR2: SGHTA and FQGNSA. CDR3 DNA sequence: TGTGCCAGCAGCTTAATGACGGGACTAGTACGCAATGAGCAGTTCTTC. Translated, it gives CASSLMTGLVRNEQFF.

CDR3 amino acids: CASSVPTGRSTDTQYF. For the CDR3, the DNA is TGTGCCAGTAGTGTCCCGACGGGCAGGTCTACAGATACGCAGTATTTT. The gene calls are TRBV19 and TRBJ2-3; D uncertain. Germline V gene data show CDR1 as LNHDA and CDR2 as SQIVND (reference sequence). The CDR3 is 16 residues long. V lost 5 bases and J 3 bases, leaving 18 bases between the germline ends.

This clonotype showed up many times. At one boundary the junction diverges from the germline segment, which might be a read error. The genes are TRBV5-1 and TRBJ2-7; D unclear. The CDR3 runs to 12 residues. CDR1 is SGHRS and CDR2 is YFSETQ in the germline V gene. CDR3 sequence: CASSQSSYEQYF. The CDR3 DNA reads as TGTGCCAGCAGTCAATCCTCCTACGAGCAGTACTTC.

A single count supports this clonotype. The chain employs TRBV10-2 and TRBJ2-5; TRBD1 might be the D (6 bases). The CDR3 consists of 13 residues. Trimming pared 2 bases from V and 5 bases from J, leaving 9 bases between. From germline, CDR1 is WSHSY and CDR2 SAAADI. For the CDR3, the DNA is TGCGCCAGCAGTGAGACAGGGTGGGAGACCCAGTACTTC. Protein sequence: CASSETGWETQYF.

This clonotype was picked up many times. The chain couples TRBV15 to TRBJ1-4; TRBD1 might be the D (5 bases). The CDR3 runs 15 residues. In germline, CDR1 is LNHNV, CDR2 YYDKDF (reference sequence). V gave up 0 bases and J gave up 8 bases, with 13 bases separating them. The CDR3, as DNA: TGTGCCACCAGCAGAGATTTGGGGGTTGGCGAAAAACTGTTTTTT. Amino acids: CATSRDLGVGEKLFF.

The gene calls are TRBV6-5 and TRBJ2-1, with no clear D. Looked up from germline, CDR1 is MNHEY and CDR2 is SVGAGI. The CDR3 has 14 residues. V lost 2 bases to trimming and J lost 5 bases, with 10 bases between them. This chain's CDR3 is CASSYRGPNNEQFF. CDR3 nucleotides: TGTGCCAGCAGTTACCGCGGACCGAACAATGAGCAGTTCTTC.

This clonotype occurred a few times. The chain is built from TRBV5-1 and TRBJ2-6; D could derive from TRBD1 or TRBD2 (5 bases each). The CDR3 runs to 18 residues. Trimming shortened V by 5 bases and J by 0 bases, and 18 bases separated the two germline ends. Germline V gives CDR1 SGHRS, CDR2 YFSETQ. The CDR3 coding sequence is TGCGCCAGCAGGCATGAAGACGGGGCCGTCTCTGGGGCCAACGTCCTGACTTTC. Amino acids: CASRHEDGAVSGANVLTF.

This clonotype was observed many times. The chain joins TRBV27 to TRBJ2-2; 9 bases are shared with TRBD2. Germline V gene data show CDR1 as MNHEY and CDR2 as SMNVEV (reference sequence). This CDR3 is built from 12 residues. With V trimmed by 5 bases and J by 10 bases, 2 bases remained unmatched. The DNA of the CDR3 is TGTGCCAGCAGTGTAGCGGGAGAGGAGCTGTTTTTT. This translates into CASSVAGEELFF.